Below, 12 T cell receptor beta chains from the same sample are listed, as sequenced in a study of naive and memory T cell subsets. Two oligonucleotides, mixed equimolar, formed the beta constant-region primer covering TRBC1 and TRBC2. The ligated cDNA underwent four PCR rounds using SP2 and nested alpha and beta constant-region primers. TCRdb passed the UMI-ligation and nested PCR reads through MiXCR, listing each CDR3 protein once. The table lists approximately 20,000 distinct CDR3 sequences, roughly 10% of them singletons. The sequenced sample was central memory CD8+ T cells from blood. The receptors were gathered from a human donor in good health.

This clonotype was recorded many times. CDR3 in DNA: TGTGCCAGCAGTTTGGGGGTAGGGGACTACAATGAGCAGTTCTTC. Protein: CASSLGVGDYNEQFF. The rearrangement uses TRBV28 and TRBJ2-1; D may be TRBD1 or TRBD2 (5 bases each). V dropped 3 bases and J dropped 3 bases, with 12 bases sitting between them. Germline V gives CDR1 MDHEN, CDR2 SYDVKM. The CDR3 has 15 residues.

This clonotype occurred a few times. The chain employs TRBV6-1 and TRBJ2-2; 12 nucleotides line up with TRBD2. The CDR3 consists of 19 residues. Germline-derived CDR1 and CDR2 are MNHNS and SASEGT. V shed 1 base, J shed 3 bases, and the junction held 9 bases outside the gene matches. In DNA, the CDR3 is TGTGCCAGCAGTGAAGGTTGGCTAGCGGGAGGGCCGTACACCGGGGAGCTGTTTTTT. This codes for CASSEGWLAGGPYTGELFF.

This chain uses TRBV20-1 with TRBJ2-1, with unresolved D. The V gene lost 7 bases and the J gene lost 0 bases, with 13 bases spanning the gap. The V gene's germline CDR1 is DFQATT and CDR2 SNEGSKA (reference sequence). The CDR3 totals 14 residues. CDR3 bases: TGCAGTGTCGGTTCGGGTAGCTCCTACAATGAGCAGTTCTTC. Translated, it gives CSVGSGSSYNEQFF.

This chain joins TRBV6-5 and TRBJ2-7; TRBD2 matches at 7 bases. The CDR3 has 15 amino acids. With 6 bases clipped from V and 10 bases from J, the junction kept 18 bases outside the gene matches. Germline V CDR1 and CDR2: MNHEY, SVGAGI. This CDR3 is CASRTLGREVLKQYF. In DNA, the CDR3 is TGTGCCAGCAGAACCCTGGGCCGGGAGGTTCTTAAACAGTACTTC.

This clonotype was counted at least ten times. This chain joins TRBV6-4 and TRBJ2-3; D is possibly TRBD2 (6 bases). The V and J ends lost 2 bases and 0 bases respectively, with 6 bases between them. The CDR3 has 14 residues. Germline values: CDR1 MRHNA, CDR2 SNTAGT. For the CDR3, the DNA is TGTGCCAGCAGTGACGCGGGAAGCACAGATACGCAGTATTTT. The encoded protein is CASSDAGSTDTQYF.

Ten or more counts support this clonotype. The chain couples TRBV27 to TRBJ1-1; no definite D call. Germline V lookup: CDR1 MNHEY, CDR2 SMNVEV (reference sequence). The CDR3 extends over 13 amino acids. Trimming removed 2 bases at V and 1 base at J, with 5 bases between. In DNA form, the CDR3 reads TGTGCCAGCAGTTTACACGCGAACACTGAAGCTTTCTTT. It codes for CASSLHANTEAFF.

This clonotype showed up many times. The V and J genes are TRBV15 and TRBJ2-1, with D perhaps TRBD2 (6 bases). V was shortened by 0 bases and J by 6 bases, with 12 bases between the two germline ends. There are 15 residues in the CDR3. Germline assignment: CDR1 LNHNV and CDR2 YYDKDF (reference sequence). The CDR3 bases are TGTGCCACCAGCAGAGATGTTGGCGGGGCCAATGAGCAGTTCTTC. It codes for CATSRDVGGANEQFF. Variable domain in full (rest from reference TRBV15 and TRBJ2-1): DAMVIQNPRYQVTQFGKPVTLSCSQTLNHNVMYWYQQKSSQAPKLLFHYYDKDFNNEADTPDNFQSRRPNTSFCFLDIRSPGLGDTAMYLCATSRDVGGANEQFFGPGTRLTVL.

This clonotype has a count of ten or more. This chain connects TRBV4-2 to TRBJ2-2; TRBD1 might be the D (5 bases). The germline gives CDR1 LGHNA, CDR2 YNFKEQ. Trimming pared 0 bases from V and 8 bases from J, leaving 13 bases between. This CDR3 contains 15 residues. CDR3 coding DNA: TGTGCCAGCAGCCAAGATCAGGCAGGGCCAGGGGAGCTGTTTTTT. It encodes CASSQDQAGPGELFF.

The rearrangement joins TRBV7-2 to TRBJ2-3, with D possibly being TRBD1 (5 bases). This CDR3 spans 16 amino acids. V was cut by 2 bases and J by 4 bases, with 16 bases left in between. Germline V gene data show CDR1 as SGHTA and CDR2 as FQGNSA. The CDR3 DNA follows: TGTGCCAGCAGCTTATACCAGGGATTGCCTGCAGATACGCAGTATTTT. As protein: CASSLYQGLPADTQYF.

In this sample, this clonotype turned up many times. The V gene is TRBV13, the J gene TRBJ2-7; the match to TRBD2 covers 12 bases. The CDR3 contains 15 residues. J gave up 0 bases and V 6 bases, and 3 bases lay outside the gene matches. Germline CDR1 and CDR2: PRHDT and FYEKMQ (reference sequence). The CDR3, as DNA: TGTGCCAGCAGGACTAGCGGGGGCAGCTCCTACGAGCAGTACTTC. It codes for CASRTSGGSSYEQYF.

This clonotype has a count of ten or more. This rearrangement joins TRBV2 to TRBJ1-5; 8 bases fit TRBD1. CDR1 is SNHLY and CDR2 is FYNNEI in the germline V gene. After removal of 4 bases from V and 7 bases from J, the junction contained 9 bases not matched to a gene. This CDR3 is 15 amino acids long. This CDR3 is CASSGGRGHVQPQHF. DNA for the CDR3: TGTGCCAGCAGTGGGGGCAGGGGGCATGTGCAGCCCCAGCATTTT. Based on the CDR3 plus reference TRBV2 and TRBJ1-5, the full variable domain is EPEVTQTPSHQVTQMGQEVILRCVPISNHLYFYWYRQILGQKVEFLVSFYNNEISEKSEIFDDQFSVERPDGSNFTLKIRSTKLEDSAMYFCASSGGRGHVQPQHFGDGTRLSIL.

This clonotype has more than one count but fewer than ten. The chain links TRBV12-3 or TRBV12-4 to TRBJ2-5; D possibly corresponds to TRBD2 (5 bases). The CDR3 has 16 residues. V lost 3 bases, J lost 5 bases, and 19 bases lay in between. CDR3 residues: CASSLAPGTWPETQYF. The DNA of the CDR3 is TGTGCCAGCAGTTTGGCACCGGGAACATGGCCTGAGACCCAGTACTTC.